A single sample gave rise to the 30 T cell receptor beta chains below, sequenced in a study of human T cells and chemical hapten exposure. Specified time point: patch test 1, 2 weeks after DPC sensitization. Treatment in this sample: therapeutic diphenylcyclopropenone sensitization with weekly scalp DPC. TCRdb called the RACE reads again in MiXCR, with one record for every CDR3 protein. The repertoire holds about 120,000 distinct CDR3 sequences, with about 13% as singletons. Sequences were derived from whole blood, sampled in connection with sensitization to the hapten diphenylcyclopropenone (DPC). The receptors originated from a man in his late teens or twenties with alopecia areata. Some clones in this sample may be carry-over from other donors' samples.

There are a few counts of this clonotype. The rearrangement joins TRBV11-3 to TRBJ2-7; D is uncertain. The CDR3 loop spans 13 amino acids. Germline V lookup: CDR1 SGHNT, CDR2 YENEEA. V lost 0 bases, J lost 7 bases, and 10 bases lay in between. CDR3 region: CASSLDEMAEQYF. The DNA of the CDR3 is TGTGCCAGCAGCTTAGATGAGATGGCAGAGCAGTACTTC.

This clonotype occurred a few times. This chain uses TRBV10-3 with TRBJ2-3; 10 bases line up with TRBD2. CDR1 is ENHRY and CDR2 is SYGVKD in the germline V gene. V was pared by 7 bases and J by 2 bases, with 12 bases of the junction left unmatched. This CDR3 is 17 amino acids long. CDR3: CAITGSSGGVSTDTQYF. The DNA for the CDR3 is TGTGCCATCACGGGTTCGAGCGGGGGGGTCTCCACAGATACGCAGTATTTT.

The chain joins TRBV9 to TRBJ2-7, with D perhaps TRBD2 (6 bases). The CDR3 has 14 amino acids. Germline V gives CDR1 SGDLS, CDR2 YYNGEE. V was clipped by 4 bases and J by 0 bases, with 11 bases between them. CDR3 nucleotides: TGTGCCAGCAGCCCCCGCGGGACCTCCTACGAGCAGTACTTC. Translated: CASSPRGTSYEQYF.

This clonotype was counted only a few times. The V and J genes are TRBV7-2 and TRBJ1-1; 9 positions match TRBD1. This CDR3 contains 14 residues. Per germline, CDR1 SGHTA and CDR2 FQGNSA. The J segment lost 7 bases and the V segment lost 5 bases, leaving 8 bases of the junction unmatched. In DNA form, the CDR3 reads TGTGCCAGCAGCCGATCTGGACAGGGGATTGAAGCTTTCTTT. It yields the protein CASSRSGQGIEAFF. Full variable domain (remainder filled in from reference TRBV7-2 and TRBJ1-1): GAGVSQSPSNKVTEKGKDVELRCDPISGHTALYWYRQSLGQGLEFLIYFQGNSAPDKSGLPSDRFSAERTGGSVSTLTIQRTQQEDSAVYLCASSRSGQGIEAFFGQGTRLTVV.

This clonotype was observed at least ten times. This chain joins TRBV19 and TRBJ2-1; possibly TRBD1 or TRBD2 for D (5 bases each). CDR3 length equals 16 residues. V lost 3 bases to trimming and J lost 2 bases, with 14 bases between them. Germline CDR1 LNHDA, CDR2 SQIVND (reference sequence). The CDR3 DNA reads TGTGCCAGTAGTATCGAGGGCAGGGTCGCCTACAATGAGCAGTTCTTC. Protein product: CASSIEGRVAYNEQFF.

This chain joins TRBV14 and TRBJ2-1; either TRBD1 or TRBD2 may fit D (5 bases each). CDR3 size: 16 residues. Germline CDR1 reads SGHDN; CDR2 reads FVKESK. Trimming left V 1 base short and J 0 bases short, with 10 bases between. CDR3 in amino acids: CASSQVLRGSYNEQFF. Written as DNA, the CDR3 is TGTGCCAGCAGCCAAGTGCTGAGGGGCTCCTACAATGAGCAGTTCTTC.

Many counts were recorded for this clonotype. The chain couples TRBV7-9 to TRBJ1-2; a weak D match, TRBD1 (5 bases). The germline V gene has CDR1 SEHNR and CDR2 FQNEAQ (reference sequence). This CDR3 contains 15 residues. Deletions cut 1 base from V and 4 bases from J, with 13 bases between. CDR3 bases: TGTGCCAGCAGCTTAGTTGCGACAGAACCCTATGGCTACACCTTC. This translates into CASSLVATEPYGYTF.

This clonotype turned up a few times. Relative to the germline gene, one junction end is altered; a read error may explain this. The V gene is TRBV7-9, the J gene TRBJ1-1; D is undetermined. The germline gives CDR1 SEHNR, CDR2 FQNEAQ (reference sequence). This CDR3 region has 12 residues. As DNA, the CDR3 is TGTGCCAGCAGCCTAGCAGGATCTGAAGCTTTCTTT. Protein: CASSLAGSEAFF.

The chain couples TRBV28 to TRBJ2-7; 7 bases fit TRBD2. The J segment lost 0 bases and the V segment lost 6 bases, leaving 5 bases of the junction unmatched. Germline loops: CDR1 MDHEN, CDR2 SYDVKM. The CDR3 runs 14 residues. As DNA, the CDR3 is TGTGCCAGCAGCTCAGCGGGAAGCTCCTACGAGCAGTACTTC. Its translation: CASSSAGSSYEQYF.

V usage is TRBV2 and J usage is TRBJ1-4; D gene uncertain. CDR3 length: 18 residues. Between the trimmed V and J ends, which lost 8 bases and 6 bases, there was a span of 28 bases. CDR1 SNHLY and CDR2 FYNNEI come from the germline V gene. Here the CDR3 DNA reads TGTGCCAGCGTACCCACCCGAGGGCAGGATGTTTGGTATGAAAAACTGTTTTTT. It specifies CASVPTRGQDVWYEKLFF.

This clonotype was detected a few times. The gene calls are TRBV4-3 and TRBJ2-3, with a possible D match to TRBD1 (6 bases). Germline CDR1 and CDR2: LGHNA and YSLEER. There are 16 residues in the CDR3. V dropped 1 base and J dropped 8 bases, with 19 bases sitting between them. The CDR3 sequence: CASSQGVGASRSTQYF. The CDR3 DNA reads as TGCGCCAGCAGCCAAGGGGTGGGGGCCAGCCGGAGTACGCAGTATTTT.

The chain combines TRBV6-2 or TRBV6-3 with TRBJ2-7; perhaps TRBD2 as D (5 bases). This CDR3 is built from 13 residues. Trimming removed 6 bases at V and 3 bases at J, with 12 bases between. Per germline, CDR1 MNHEY and CDR2 SVGEGT. The CDR3: CASRNGEIYEQYV. The CDR3 DNA follows: TGTGCCAGCAGAAACGGGGAGATCTACGAGCAGTACGTC.

This clonotype showed up many times. The chain is built from TRBV6-2 or TRBV6-3 and TRBJ2-5; D is unresolved. There are 11 residues in the CDR3. Germline V gene sequence: CDR1 MNHEY, CDR2 SVGEGT. V gave up 6 bases and J gave up 2 bases, with 4 bases separating them. As DNA, the CDR3 is TGTGCCAGCAGCCGTCAAGAGACCCAGTACTTC. Residues: CASSRQETQYF.

The J gene is TRBJ1-1, the V gene TRBV6-2 or TRBV6-3; D is possibly TRBD1 (5 bases). Per germline, CDR1 MNHEY and CDR2 SVGEGT. V lost 8 bases, J lost 1 base, and 8 bases lay in between. The CDR3 totals 12 residues. CDR3 sequence (DNA): TGTGCCAGCGGGACGTCGAACACTGAAGCTTTCTTT. It specifies CASGTSNTEAFF.

In its sample, this clonotype was seen a few times. The chain carries TRBV7-6 and TRBJ2-1, with 9 bases lining up with TRBD2. Germline-derived CDR1 and CDR2 are SGHVS and FNYEAQ. CDR3 length: 15 residues. The V gene end was trimmed by 5 bases and the J gene end by 2 bases; junction bases not matched to a gene: 4. Here the CDR3 reads CASSRLADTYNEQFF. The CDR3 nucleotides read TGTGCCAGCAGCCGACTAGCGGACACCTACAATGAGCAGTTCTTC.

This chain joins TRBV5-1 and TRBJ2-3, with 9 nucleotides matching TRBD1. CDR3 size: 17 residues. With V trimmed by 2 bases and J by 0 bases, 7 bases remained unmatched. CDR1 SGHRS and CDR2 YFSETQ come from the germline V gene. CDR3: CASSFGQGIASTDTQYF. CDR3 in DNA: TGCGCCAGCAGCTTCGGACAGGGGATTGCTAGCACAGATACGCAGTATTTT.

This clonotype was seen more than once but under ten times. The CDR3 region is CASSLAPGQLTDTQYF. For the CDR3, the DNA is TGTGCCAGCAGCTTAGCGCCAGGACAGCTCACAGATACGCAGTATTTT. The chain couples TRBV7-6 to TRBJ2-3, with a possible D match to TRBD1 (6 bases). The CDR3 consists of 16 residues. Germline V lookup: CDR1 SGHVS, CDR2 FNYEAQ. Trimming pared 0 bases from V and 2 bases from J, leaving 12 bases between.

The J gene is TRBJ2-7, the V gene TRBV3-1, with a tentative D call TRBD1 (5 bases). V lost 2 bases, J lost 2 bases, and 10 bases lay in between. There are 14 residues in the CDR3. Germline loops: CDR1 LGHDT, CDR2 YNNKEL (reference sequence). In DNA form, the CDR3 reads TGTGCCAGCAGCCAATGGACGGACACCTACGAGCAGTACTTC. Translated: CASSQWTDTYEQYF.

The sample holds many counts of this clonotype. CDR3 DNA sequence: TGCAGCGTCGGGACGGACTCAAATCAGCCCCAGCATTTT. Amino acid sequence: CSVGTDSNQPQHF. The gene calls are TRBV29-1 and TRBJ1-5; possible D gene TRBD1, 5 bases. V dropped 6 bases and J dropped 4 bases, with 13 bases sitting between them. The CDR3 is 13 residues long. The germline V gene has CDR1 SQVTM and CDR2 ANQGSEA.

The rearrangement joins TRBV11-2 to TRBJ2-7, with D maybe TRBD2 (8 bases). The germline gives CDR1 SGHAT, CDR2 FQNNGV. V lost 5 bases to trimming and J lost 6 bases, with 20 bases between them. The CDR3 contains 15 residues. CDR3 DNA sequence: TGTGCCAGCAGCCTAAGCGGGGGCGCAGGGGGCGAGCAGTACGTC. Protein sequence: CASSLSGGAGGEQYV.

The genes are TRBV7-2 and TRBJ2-5, with 8 nucleotides matching TRBD2. The trim removed 1 base at V and 5 bases at J, leaving 3 bases unmatched. The CDR3 consists of 14 residues. The V gene's germline CDR1 is SGHTA and CDR2 FQGNSA. The CDR3 DNA sequence: TGTGCCAGCAGCTTAGGACTAGCGAGGGAGACCCAGTACTTC. Translation gives CASSLGLARETQYF.

The rearrangement uses TRBV10-3 and TRBJ2-5; TRBD1 is a possible D gene (5 bases). The V gene's germline CDR1 is ENHRY and CDR2 SYGVKD. This CDR3 contains 11 residues. The CDR3 DNA follows: TGTGCGGACAAGGGGTTAAGGGCCCAGTACTTC. This gives the protein CADKGLRAQYF.

J is TRBJ1-5 and V is TRBV10-3; tentative D call: TRBD1 (5 bases). The V gene's germline CDR1 is ENHRY and CDR2 SYGVKD. The CDR3 is 14 residues long. V was clipped by 3 bases and J by 5 bases, with 11 bases between them. In DNA form, the CDR3 reads TGTGCCATCAGTGAAGGGGAGGAGGATCAGCCCCAGCATTTT. Translation: CAISEGEEDQPQHF.

This clonotype was recorded many times. At one of its ends the junction is not consistent with the germline gene, which may arise from a read error. The chain combines TRBV29-1 with TRBJ1-2; 9 positions match TRBD1. The germline CDR1 and CDR2 sequences are SQVTM and ANQGSEA. The CDR3 is 10 residues long. The CDR3 DNA sequence: TGCAGCGGGGGACAGGGTCCCCTCGCCTTC. Amino acids: CSGGQGPLAF. Full variable domain (outside the CDR3, taken from reference TRBV29-1 and TRBJ1-2): SAVISQKPSRDICQRGTSLTIQCQVDSQVTMMFWYRQQPGQSLTLIATANQGSEATYESGFVIDKFPISRPNLTFSTLTVSNMSPEDSSIYLCSGGQGPLAFGSGTRLTVV.

This clonotype was observed a few times. V usage is TRBV19 and J usage is TRBJ2-7; D is unresolved. Germline CDR1 is LNHDA and CDR2 is SQIVND (reference sequence). The CDR3 contains 15 residues. Trimming took 6 bases from V and 0 from J, leaving 15 bases between them. For the CDR3, the DNA is TGTGCCAGTAGGGATATGCGGACCCTCTCCTACGAGCAGTACTTC. Translation: CASRDMRTLSYEQYF.

This clonotype was counted ten times or more. The chain recombines TRBV6-2 or TRBV6-3 with TRBJ1-5, with TRBD1 identical over 7 bases. V gave up 10 bases and J gave up 0 bases; unmatched junction bases: 6. Germline V CDR1 and CDR2: MNHEY, SVGEGT. The CDR3 consists of 14 residues. The CDR3 coding sequence is TGTGCCACTCGACAGGGTTATAGCAATCAGCCCCAGCATTTT. This gives the protein CATRQGYSNQPQHF.

The rearrangement joins TRBV27 to TRBJ1-5; possible D gene TRBD1, 5 bases. CDR1 is MNHEY, CDR2 SMNVEV, per germline (reference sequence). The germline V and J ends were trimmed by 3 bases and 6 bases, with 12 bases remaining between them. The CDR3 consists of 14 residues. CDR3 protein: CASSFSEGFQPQHF. The CDR3 DNA is TGTGCCAGCAGTTTCTCCGAGGGGTTTCAGCCCCAGCATTTT.

There are a few counts of this clonotype. This sequence joins TRBV2 and TRBJ1-5, with 7 bases lining up with TRBD1. Germline V CDR1 and CDR2: SNHLY, FYNNEI. This CDR3 has 17 amino acids. With 4 bases clipped from V and 5 bases from J, the junction kept 14 bases outside the gene matches. The CDR3 DNA sequence: TGTGCCAGCAGTGCGGGGACAGCGCTCTTAGGGGATCAGCCCCAGCATTTT. It specifies CASSAGTALLGDQPQHF. Full variable domain (missing parts from reference TRBV2 and TRBJ1-5): EPEVTQTPSHQVTQMGQEVILRCVPISNHLYFYWYRQILGQKVEFLVSFYNNEISEKSEIFDDQFSVERPDGSNFTLKIRSTKLEDSAMYFCASSAGTALLGDQPQHFGDGTRLSIL.

The V call is TRBV5-6, the J call TRBJ2-5, with D hard to call. This CDR3 is built from 13 residues. The V and J ends lost 0 bases and 9 bases respectively, with 12 bases between them. Germline CDR1 is SGHDT and CDR2 is YYEEEE. The CDR3 sequence: CASSLETARAQYF. For the CDR3, the DNA is TGTGCCAGCAGCTTGGAGACGGCCCGAGCCCAGTACTTC.

This clonotype turned up a few times. The rearrangement joins TRBV5-5 to TRBJ1-1; the D gene is possibly TRBD1 (5 bases). Trimming left V 0 bases short and J 1 base short, with 13 bases between. CDR3 length equals 16 residues. The V gene's germline CDR1 is SGHKS and CDR2 YYEKEE (reference sequence). CDR3 residues: CASSLVRGNGNTEAFF. In DNA, the CDR3 is TGTGCCAGCAGCTTGGTTAGGGGTAACGGGAACACTGAAGCTTTCTTT.